The clone carrying this T cell receptor (beta chain) was detected only once. Its specificity is not known. Donors were ostensibly healthy at sampling, although undocumented immune exposures were probable. This specimen belongs to a study of cytomegalovirus exposure and HLA in healthy donors. Overall study findings and caveats: Some highly shared sequence variants likely arose as a pipeline artifact. A later analysis appeared to link common viral pathogens to several of the most significant clusters.

With 60 Vbeta and 13 Jbeta primers, the PCR was carried out. In the original analysis: Later, roughly 86 million unique TCR beta chains were counted in an analysis, and roughly 10 million of them were shared. Some clones are missing from TCRdb's copy, which holds only in-frame ones; the method was immunoSEQ multiplex PCR. From that table come the V and J calls and clone size; the DNA was used to work out D and trimming. The sample shows roughly 190,000 clones, roughly 80% of them seen only once. The clonotype was recovered from a woman in her thirties in good health and CMV-seropositive. The sample taken for sequencing was PBMCs.

CDR3 nucleotide sequence: TGCGCCAGCAGCTTGGCTGGACTAGCGGGGGGGAGAGAGACCCAGTACTTC. It yields the protein CASSLAGLAGGRETQYF. V usage is TRBV5-1 and J usage is TRBJ2-5, with 15 bases identical to TRBD2. V was clipped by 0 bases and J by 4 bases; unmatched bases: 4. The CDR3 contains 17 residues. Germline assignment: CDR1 SGHRS and CDR2 YFSETQ.